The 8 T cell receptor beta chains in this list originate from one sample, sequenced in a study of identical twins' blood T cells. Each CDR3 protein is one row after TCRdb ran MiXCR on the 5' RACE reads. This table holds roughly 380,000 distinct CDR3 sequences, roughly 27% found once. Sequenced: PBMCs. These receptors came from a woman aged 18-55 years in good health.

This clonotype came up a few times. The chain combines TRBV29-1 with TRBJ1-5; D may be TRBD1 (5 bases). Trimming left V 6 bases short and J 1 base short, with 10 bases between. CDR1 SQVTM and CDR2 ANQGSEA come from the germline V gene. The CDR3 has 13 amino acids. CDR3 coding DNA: TGCAGCGTGAGCCAGGGCAGCAATCAGCCCCAGCATTTT. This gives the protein CSVSQGSNQPQHF.

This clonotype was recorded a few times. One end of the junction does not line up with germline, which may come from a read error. The CDR3 loop is CASSEGDAGELFF. The CDR3 DNA is TGTGCCAGCAGTGAGGGGGACGCCGGGGAGTTGTTTTTT. The genes are TRBV6-4 and TRBJ2-2, with D possibly called TRBD1 or TRBD2 (5 bases each). CDR3 size: 13 residues. Looked up from germline, CDR1 is MRHNA and CDR2 is SNTAGT.

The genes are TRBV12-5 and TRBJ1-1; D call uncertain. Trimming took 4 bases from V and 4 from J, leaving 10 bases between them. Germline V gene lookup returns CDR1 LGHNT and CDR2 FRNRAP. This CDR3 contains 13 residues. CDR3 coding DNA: TGTGCTAGTGGTTCATCCCATACCACTGAAGCTTTCTTT. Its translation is CASGSSHTTEAFF.

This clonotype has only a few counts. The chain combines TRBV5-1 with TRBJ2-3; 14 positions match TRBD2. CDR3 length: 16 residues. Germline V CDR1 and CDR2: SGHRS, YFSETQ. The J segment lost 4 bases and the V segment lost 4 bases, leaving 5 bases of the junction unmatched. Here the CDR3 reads CASSRGLAGEPDTQYF. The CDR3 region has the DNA TGCGCCAGCAGCCGGGGACTAGCGGGAGAACCAGATACGCAGTATTTT.

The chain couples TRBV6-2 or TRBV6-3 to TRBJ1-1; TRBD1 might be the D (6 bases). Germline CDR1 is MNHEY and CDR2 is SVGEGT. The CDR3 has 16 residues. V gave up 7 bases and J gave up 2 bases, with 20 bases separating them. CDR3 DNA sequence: TGTGCCAGCATGTTGGACAGATCGAACTTTAACACTGAAGCTTTCTTT. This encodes CASMLDRSNFNTEAFF.

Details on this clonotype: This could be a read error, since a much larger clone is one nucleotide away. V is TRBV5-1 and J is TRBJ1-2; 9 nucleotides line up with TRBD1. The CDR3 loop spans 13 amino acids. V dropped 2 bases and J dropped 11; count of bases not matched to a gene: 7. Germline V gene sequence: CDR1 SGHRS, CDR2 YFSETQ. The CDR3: CASSFAGQGLYTF. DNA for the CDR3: TGCGCCAGCAGCTTCGCGGGACAGGGATTGTACACCTTC.

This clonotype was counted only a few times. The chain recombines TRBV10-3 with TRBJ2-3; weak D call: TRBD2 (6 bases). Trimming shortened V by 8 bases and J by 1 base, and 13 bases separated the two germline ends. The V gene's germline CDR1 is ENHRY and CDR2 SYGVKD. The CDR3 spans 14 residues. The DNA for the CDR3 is TGTGCCATCCAAGACGGAGGGGGCACAGATACGCAGTATTTT. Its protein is CAIQDGGGTDTQYF.

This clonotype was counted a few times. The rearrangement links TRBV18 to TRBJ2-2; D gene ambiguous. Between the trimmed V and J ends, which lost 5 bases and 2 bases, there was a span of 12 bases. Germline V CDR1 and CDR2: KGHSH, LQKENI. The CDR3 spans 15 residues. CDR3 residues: CASSNFRGNTGELFF. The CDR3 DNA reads TGTGCCAGCTCAAATTTTCGCGGTAACACCGGGGAGCTGTTTTTT.